The 10 T cell receptor beta chains below come from one sample, sequenced in a study of blood T cells in healthy people across ages. A sample-barcoded 5' primer and a J-beta primer mix were used in a second PCR of roughly 7 to 11 cycles. TCRdb re-called the 5' RACE reads through MiXCR, storing one row per CDR3 protein. This table holds about 680,000 distinct CDR3 sequences, around 45% found once. Sequenced: blood. The source is an older woman in good health.

In this sample, this clonotype turned up a few times. The chain couples TRBV18 to TRBJ2-3; no definite D call. CDR3 size: 12 residues. Germline CDR1 and CDR2: KGHSH and LQKENI. V was shortened by 2 bases and J by 4 bases, with 4 bases between the two germline ends. This CDR3 reads CASSPYADTQYF. The CDR3 nucleotides are TGTGCCAGCTCACCATACGCAGATACGCAGTATTTT. The whole variable domain, remainder taken from reference TRBV18 and TRBJ2-3, is NAGVMQNPRHLVRRRGQEARLRCSPMKGHSHVYWYRQLPEEGLKFMVYLQKENIIDESGMPKERFSAEFPKEGPSILRIQQVVRGDSAAYFCASSPYADTQYFGPGTRLTVL.

This clonotype appeared a single time. This sequence joins TRBV7-9 and TRBJ2-5, with 9 bases lining up with TRBD2. Germline loops: CDR1 SEHNR, CDR2 FQNEAQ (reference sequence). Unmatched junction bases numbered 12, after V lost 6 bases and J lost 4 bases. The CDR3 length is 16 residues. The CDR3 reads CASRPRGGTSLETQYF. CDR3 DNA: TGTGCCAGCAGACCCAGGGGGGGGACTAGCCTAGAGACCCAGTACTTC. The variable domain in full, completed from reference TRBV7-9 and TRBJ2-5, reads DTGVSQNPRHKITKRGQNVTFRCDPISEHNRLYWYRQTLGQGPEFLTYFQNEAQLEKSRLLSDRFSAERPKGSFSTLEIQRTEQGDSAMYLCASRPRGGTSLETQYFGPGTRLLVL.

This clonotype was recorded a few times. The rearrangement uses TRBV7-2 and TRBJ2-2, with unresolved D. CDR1 is SGHTA and CDR2 is FQGNSA in the germline V gene. The length of the CDR3 is 14 residues. V was clipped by 8 bases and J by 2 bases, with 12 bases between them. The CDR3 DNA follows: TGTGCCAGCCAGATGGCCACCAACACCGGGGAGCTGTTTTTT. Protein: CASQMATNTGELFF.

This clonotype was seen a single time. The rearrangement links TRBV7-2 to TRBJ2-6; D gene ambiguous. The germline V and J ends were trimmed by 1 base and 0 bases, with 7 bases remaining between them. This CDR3 comprises 16 residues. Looked up from germline, CDR1 is SGHTA and CDR2 is FQGNSA. CDR3 DNA: TGTGCCAGCAGCTTAGAACGGCGCTCTGGGGCCAACGTCCTGACTTTC. It specifies CASSLERRSGANVLTF.

Only a few counts were recorded for this clonotype. This CDR3 reads CASSPLGNAAYGYTF. The CDR3 coding sequence is TGTGCCAGCAGTCCCCTGGGAAATGCGGCCTATGGCTACACCTTC. This chain joins TRBV6-5 and TRBJ1-2; D gene ambiguous. V was clipped by 5 bases and J by 4 bases, with 17 bases between them. Germline V lookup: CDR1 MNHEY, CDR2 SVGAGI. The CDR3 length is 15 residues.

The gene calls are TRBV28 and TRBJ1-1; D call uncertain. Trimming took off 3 bases at V and 6 bases at J, with 11 bases between the two ends. From germline, CDR1 is MDHEN and CDR2 SYDVKM. The CDR3 spans 13 residues. CDR3 residues: CASSFLLRAEAFF. Written as DNA, the CDR3 is TGTGCCAGCAGTTTTTTACTTCGGGCTGAAGCTTTCTTT.

V and J are TRBV20-1 and TRBJ2-6; D uncertain. The CDR3 has 12 residues. Germline values: CDR1 DFQATT, CDR2 SNEGSKA (reference sequence). Trimming removed 6 bases from V and 2 bases from J, with 5 bases in between. The CDR3 DNA is TGCAGTGCGGGGACTGGGGCCAACGTCCTGACTTTC. Translation: CSAGTGANVLTF.

There are a few counts of this clonotype. This chain connects TRBV7-2 to TRBJ2-7; the match to TRBD1 covers 10 bases. Trimming removed 4 bases from V and 6 bases from J; junction bases left unmatched: 12. The length of the CDR3 is 16 residues. The germline V gene encodes CDR1 SGHTA and CDR2 FQGNSA. CDR3: CASSSRPGQGTVEQYF. The CDR3 coding sequence is TGTGCCAGCAGCTCTCGGCCGGGACAGGGGACGGTCGAGCAGTACTTC.

This clonotype occurred a few times. This chain links TRBV28 with TRBJ2-1, with TRBD2 identical over 10 bases. The CDR3 is made up of 18 amino acids. From germline, CDR1 is MDHEN and CDR2 SYDVKM. Trimming cost V 3 bases and J 4 bases; bases outside gene matches: 12. The CDR3 nucleotides are TGTGCCAGCAGTTTCTCCCGCCGGTTACTAGCGGGGTACAATGAGCAGTTCTTC. Protein sequence: CASSFSRRLLAGYNEQFF.

The V and J genes are TRBV5-1 and TRBJ1-2; the D gene is possibly TRBD1 (5 bases). Looked up from germline, CDR1 is SGHRS and CDR2 is YFSETQ. The CDR3 loop spans 16 amino acids. V was cut by 3 bases and J by 7 bases, with 22 bases left in between. CDR3 sequence reads: CASSYLGATEEGGYTF. DNA of the CDR3: TGCGCCAGCAGCTACCTCGGGGCGACGGAGGAGGGTGGCTACACCTTC.